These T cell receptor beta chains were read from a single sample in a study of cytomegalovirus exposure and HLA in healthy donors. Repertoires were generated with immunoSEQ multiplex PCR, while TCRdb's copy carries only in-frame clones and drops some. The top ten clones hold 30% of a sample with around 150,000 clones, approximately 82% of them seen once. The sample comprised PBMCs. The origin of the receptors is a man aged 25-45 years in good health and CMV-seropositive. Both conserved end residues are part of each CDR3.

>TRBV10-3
CAIHPHAGQGGTEAFF
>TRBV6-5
CASSYLGQEQETQYF
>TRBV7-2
CASSGAGGLDSPLHF
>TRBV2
CASRRQGSGELFF
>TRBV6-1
CASSEFPTGVGANVLTF
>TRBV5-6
CASSFETSNEQFF
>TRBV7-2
CASSASGRAPDTQYF
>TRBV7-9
CASSNSGTGLHQPQHF
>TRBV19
CASSIRTSGTGELFF
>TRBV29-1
CSVAGGAGGDTQYF
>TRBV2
CASSASGRGTGELFF
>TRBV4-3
CASSQYQGSEGYTF
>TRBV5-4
CASSLNRGRYEQYF
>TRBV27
CASSLSFIGGRANEKLFF
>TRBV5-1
CASSLAGSYEQYF
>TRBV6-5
CASSPAGATDTQYF
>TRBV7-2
CASSFPSGSTDTQYF
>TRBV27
CASSTLAGGLHEQYF
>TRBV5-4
CASSWGGEQPQHF
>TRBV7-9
CASSPRGGNNEQFF
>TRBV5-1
CASSLVHAGIYNEQFF
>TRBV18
CASSLSAGGADTQYF
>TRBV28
CASSSGLNTEAFF
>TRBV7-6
CASSGGQGVPEAFF
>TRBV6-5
CASSSHRTDNYGYTF
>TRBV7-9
CASSLVFGASYGYTF
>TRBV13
CASSVGPGANVLTF
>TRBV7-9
CASTLTRAGGSYEQYF
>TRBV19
CASSIARDRPNYGYTF
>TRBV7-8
CASSPRGGSTGELFF
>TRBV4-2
CASSPQGVQDRTEAFF
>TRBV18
CASRTGDQPQHF
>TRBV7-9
CASSHSESNQPQHF
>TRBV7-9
CASSFRDRVYEQYF
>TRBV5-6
CASSLQNEKLFF
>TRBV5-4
CASSSGTGPYEQYF
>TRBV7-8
CASSFSVNEQYF
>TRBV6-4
CASSGGLAGGPNEQFF
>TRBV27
CATRGNSGKYNYGYTF
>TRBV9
CASSVEREGIGGYTF
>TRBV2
CASSRYLTNEKLFF
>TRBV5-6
CASSGRHSAAYEQYF